This section outlines one T cell receptor (beta chain) sequence together with its context. The antigen remains unidentified. Method: immunoSEQ multiplex PCR; TCRdb's copy keeps in-frame clones and lacks some. The sample yields roughly 130,000 clones, 88% seen once. This specimen comes from a study of radiation and T cells in renal cell carcinoma. This CDR3 has 17 residues. Germline CDR1 SGHAT, CDR2 FQDESV (reference sequence). The V gene lost 5 bases and the J gene lost 2 bases, with 20 bases spanning the gap. Findings and limits, study-wide: Pretreatment tumor biopsies were lacking, so baseline clonotypes are unknown. In blood, top tumor clones expanded by 2 weeks, shrinking by 4.

The time point here: blood 2 weeks post-SBRT. Treatment defined: 15 Gy SBRT to primary tumor, nephrectomy 4 weeks later. The chain uses TRBV11-1 and TRBJ2-3; a possible D gene is TRBD1 (5 bases). The material sequenced was blood, taken from a patient whose treatment included radiotherapy and nephrectomy. This sequence was found in a woman in her 70s with renal cell carcinoma. The CDR3 spells CASSPDGAGWITDTQYF. CDR3 nucleotide sequence: TGTGCCAGCAGCCCCGATGGGGCAGGGTGGATCACAGATACGCAGTATTTT.